This entry concerns a single T cell receptor beta chain. The CDR3 spans 15 residues. After removal of 2 bases from V and 9 bases from J, the junction contained 1 base not matched to a gene. Per the germline V gene, CDR1 is SGHTA and CDR2 is FQGTGA. This sample was taken from a study of cytomegalovirus exposure and HLA in healthy donors. On the study more broadly: Among the 300 to 500 donors who were genotyped, roughly 86% fell in the genetic ancestry cluster that is associated with self-reported Caucasian donors.

Amplification used 60 Vbeta primers and 13 Jbeta primers. Generated by immunoSEQ multiplex PCR, the TCRdb table keeps only in-frame clones and is missing some. The sample has about 160,000 clones; over 60% are singletons. The gene calls are TRBV7-3 and TRBJ2-1; 16 bases are a match to TRBD2. The sample was PBMCs. The TCR originated in a man aged 40-55 years in good health and CMV-seropositive. CDR3 sequence: CASSLGTSGRAEQFF. The DNA for the CDR3 is TGTGCCAGCAGCTTAGGGACTAGCGGGAGGGCTGAGCAGTTCTTC.